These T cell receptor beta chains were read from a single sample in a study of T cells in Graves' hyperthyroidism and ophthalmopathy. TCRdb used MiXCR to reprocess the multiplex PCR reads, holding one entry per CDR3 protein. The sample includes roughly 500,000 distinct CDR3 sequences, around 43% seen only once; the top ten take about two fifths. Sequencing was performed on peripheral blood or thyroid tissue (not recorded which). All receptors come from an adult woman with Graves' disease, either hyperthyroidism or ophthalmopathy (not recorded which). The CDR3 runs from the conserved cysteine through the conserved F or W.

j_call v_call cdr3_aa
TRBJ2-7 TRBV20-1 CSARGDRGGTFYEQYF
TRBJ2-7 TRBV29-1 CSSELGQGYEQYF
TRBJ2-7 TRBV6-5 CASSSPIGGGSYEQYF
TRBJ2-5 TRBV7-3 CASAWDSGTQYF
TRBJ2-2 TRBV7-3 CASSLWETGELFF
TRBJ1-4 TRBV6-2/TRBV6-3 CASRRGSTNEKLFF
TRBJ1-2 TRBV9 CASSVEPRGRGSGYTF
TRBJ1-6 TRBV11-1 CASSLVLTNSPLHF
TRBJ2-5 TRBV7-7 CASSSTAGAETQYF
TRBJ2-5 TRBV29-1 CSVVGLAGGPDETQYF
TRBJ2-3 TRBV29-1 CSVAPGQYTDTQYF
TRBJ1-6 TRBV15 CATSRAPGGGDNSPLHF
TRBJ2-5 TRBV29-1 CSVEVVRVSLYKETQYF
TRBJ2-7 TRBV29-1 CSVLLAGHPRAYEQYF
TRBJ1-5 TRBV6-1 CASSLTGSQPQHF
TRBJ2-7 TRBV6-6 CASSYMRAEQYF
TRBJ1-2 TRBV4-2 CASSQDGGPANYGYTF
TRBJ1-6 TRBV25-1 CASSEPPTHGNSPLHF
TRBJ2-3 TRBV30 CAWTVGGGNF
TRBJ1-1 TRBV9 CASSVAPLAGGEAFF
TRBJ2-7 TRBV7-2 CASSFGPGELYF
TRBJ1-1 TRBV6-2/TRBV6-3 CASRPDSNTEAFF
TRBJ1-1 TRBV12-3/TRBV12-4 CASALLVGATEAFF
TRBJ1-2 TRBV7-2 CASSFKTGPIGGYTF
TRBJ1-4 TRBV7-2 CASSPQGEKLFF
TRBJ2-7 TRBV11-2 CASSLDLAGNYEQYF
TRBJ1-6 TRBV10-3 CAAGKGTPLHF
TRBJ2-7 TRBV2 CASSERANYEQYF
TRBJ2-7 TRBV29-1 CSLEATSEQYF
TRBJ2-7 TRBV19 CASSGPGLSYEQYF
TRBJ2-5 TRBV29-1 CSARTGTQETQYF
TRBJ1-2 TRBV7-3 CASSFMPQGNHGGYTF
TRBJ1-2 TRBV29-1 CSVADKDGYTF
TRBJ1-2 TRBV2 CASTGAANYGYTF
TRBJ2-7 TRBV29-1 CSLSRDGEQYF
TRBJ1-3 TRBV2 CASSEVRARGNTIYF
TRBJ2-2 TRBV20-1 CEGKAYTGELFF
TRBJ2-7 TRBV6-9 CASSRVRQGDSSYEQYF
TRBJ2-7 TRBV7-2 CASSAGQGAVEQYF
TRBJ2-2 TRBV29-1 CSVTGEGSNTGELSW
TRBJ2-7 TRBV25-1 CASSAVGQAYEQYF
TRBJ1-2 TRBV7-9 CASSRDNPGYTF